The 5 T cell receptor beta chains below come from one sample, sequenced in a study of shared clonotypes between healthy human individuals. The repertoire was sequenced with immunoSEQ multiplex PCR; TCRdb's copy has only in-frame clones and lacks some. This sample has 2,500,000 or so clones, with approximately 93% found just once. Sequencing used naive CD4+ T cells from PBMCs. Subset meaning: CD45RA+ positively selected. The receptor source for this set is a man between 18 and 35 years old in good health. Some clones in this sample may be carry-over from other donors' samples.

The V call is TRBV27, the J call TRBJ2-3; D not certain. Germline V lookup: CDR1 MNHEY, CDR2 SMNVEV (reference sequence). Trimming cost V 6 bases and J 3 bases, with 10 bases left between them. The CDR3 has 13 residues. The CDR3 DNA sequence: TGTGCCAGCAGCAACAACCCGACAGATACGCAGTATTTT. Its protein is CASSNNPTDTQYF.

Comments on this clone: At the DNA level, this CDR3 is encoded by other sequences in the same sample as well. The chain has TRBV7-9 and TRBJ1-5; no definite D call. Germline CDR1 SEHNR, CDR2 FQNEAQ (reference sequence). The CDR3 spans 13 residues. V lost 5 bases and J 7 bases, leaving 12 bases between the germline ends. In nucleotides, the CDR3 is TGTGCCAGCAGCCGTCGGGGAGACCAGCCCCAGCATTTT. Translated, it gives CASSRRGDQPQHF.

CDR3 nucleotides: TGTGCCAGCAGACTAGCGGGGCCCCGGGGCGAGCAGTACTTC. Residues: CASRLAGPRGEQYF. V is TRBV28 and J is TRBJ2-7, with 10 bases aligning to TRBD2. CDR3 length: 14 residues. V was pared by 6 bases and J by 6 bases, with 8 bases of the junction left unmatched. The germline CDR1 and CDR2 sequences are MDHEN and SYDVKM. The full variable domain, its missing parts supplied by reference TRBV28 and TRBJ2-7, is DVKVTQSSRYLVKRTGEKVFLECVQDMDHENMFWYRQDPGLGLRLIYFSYDVKMKEKGDIPEGYSVSREKKERFSLILESASTNQTSMYLCASRLAGPRGEQYFGPGTRLTVT.

The rearrangement uses TRBV4-1 and TRBJ1-6; D possibly corresponds to TRBD1 (6 bases). Trimming took off 3 bases at V and 14 bases at J, with 20 bases between the two ends. Germline lookup yields CDR1 MGHRA and CDR2 YSYEKL. This CDR3 comprises 15 residues. The CDR3, as DNA: TGCGCCAGCAGCCAGCCAGGGGATAAGATTCGGGCCCTCCACTTT. Translation gives CASSQPGDKIRALHF.

The V gene is TRBV4-1, the J gene TRBJ2-7; TRBD2 aligns across 13 bases. CDR3 length equals 20 residues. Germline CDR1 reads MGHRA; CDR2 reads YSYEKL. With 4 bases clipped from V and 0 bases from J, the junction kept 15 bases outside the gene matches. CDR3 loop: CASSPNPGTSGAPSSYEQYF. DNA for the CDR3: TGCGCCAGCAGCCCCAACCCCGGGACTAGCGGGGCGCCGAGCTCCTACGAGCAGTACTTC.